Following are 5 T cell receptor beta chains from one sample sequenced in a study of neurological immune-mediated disorders. TCRdb called the 5' RACE reads again in MiXCR, with one record for every CDR3 protein. The repertoire holds more than 45,000 distinct CDR3 sequences, less than 5% seen once, with 2.5% to 3% in the top ten. What was sequenced was PBMCs. The receptors come from a man aged 50 to 60 with multiple sclerosis.

At least ten counts were recorded for this clonotype. Being one base from a much bigger clone, this may be a read error. The chain is built from TRBV30 and TRBJ2-2; D is possibly TRBD2 (5 bases). Trimming pared 4 bases from V and 8 bases from J, leaving 17 bases between. There are 14 residues in the CDR3. Looked up from germline, CDR1 is GTSNPN and CDR2 is SVGIG (reference sequence). The CDR3 DNA reads as TGTGCCTGGACGCGAACTAGAGAATCTGGGGAGCTGTTTTTT. It specifies CAWTRTRESGELFF.

About this clonotype: Being one base from a much bigger clone, this may be a read error. The conserved final phenylalanine or tryptophan is absent from the CDR3, which likely points to a read error. The gene calls are TRBV12-3 or TRBV12-4 and TRBJ1-1, with TRBD1 matching over 7 bases. The CDR3 loop spans 12 amino acids. After removal of 7 bases from V and 6 bases from J, the junction contained 5 bases not matched to a gene. The CDR3, as DNA: TGTGCCAGCAACAGGGGATTGTCTGAAGCTTTCTAT. Amino acids: CASNRGLSEAFY.

This clonotype was recorded at least ten times. The gene calls are TRBV20-1 and TRBJ2-1; TRBD2 matches 12 bases. J was trimmed by 2 bases and V by 5 bases; bases with no gene match: 7. Germline-derived CDR1 and CDR2 are DFQATT and SNEGSKA (reference sequence). This CDR3 comprises 16 residues. The CDR3, as DNA: TGCAGTGCTGTGACTAGCGGGAGTGGTACCTACAATGAGCAGTTCTTC. Translation: CSAVTSGSGTYNEQFF.

This clonotype has ten or more counts. The J gene is TRBJ2-7, the V gene TRBV20-1; maybe TRBD2 (5 bases). This CDR3 has 14 amino acids. Trimming took 5 bases from V and 2 from J, leaving 16 bases between them. Germline-derived CDR1 and CDR2 are DFQATT and SNEGSKA (reference sequence). The CDR3 loop reads CSAGVRTGTYEQYF. The CDR3 nucleotides read TGCAGTGCTGGGGTACGGACGGGAACCTACGAGCAGTACTTC.

This clonotype was counted many times. The rearrangement joins TRBV12-3 or TRBV12-4 to TRBJ1-5; no firm D call. V was pared by 5 bases and J by 2 bases, with 7 bases between. This CDR3 comprises 13 residues. CDR3 DNA sequence: TGTGCCAGCAGTGAGGTTGGCAATCAGCCCCAGCATTTT. This encodes CASSEVGNQPQHF.